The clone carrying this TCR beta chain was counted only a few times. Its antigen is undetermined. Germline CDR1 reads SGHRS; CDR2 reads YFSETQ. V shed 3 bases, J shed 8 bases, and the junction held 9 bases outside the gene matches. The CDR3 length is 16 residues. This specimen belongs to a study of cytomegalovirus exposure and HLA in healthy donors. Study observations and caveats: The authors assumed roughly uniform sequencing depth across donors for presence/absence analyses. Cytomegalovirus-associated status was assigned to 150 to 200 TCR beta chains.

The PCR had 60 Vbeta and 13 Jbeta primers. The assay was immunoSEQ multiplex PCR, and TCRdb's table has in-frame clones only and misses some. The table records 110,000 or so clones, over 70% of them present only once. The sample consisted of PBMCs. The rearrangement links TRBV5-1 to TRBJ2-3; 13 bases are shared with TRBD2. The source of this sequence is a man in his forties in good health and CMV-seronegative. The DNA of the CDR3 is TGCGCCAGCAGCTCCCTTACTAGCGGGGGGGCTGCTACGCAGTATTTT. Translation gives CASSSLTSGGAATQYF.